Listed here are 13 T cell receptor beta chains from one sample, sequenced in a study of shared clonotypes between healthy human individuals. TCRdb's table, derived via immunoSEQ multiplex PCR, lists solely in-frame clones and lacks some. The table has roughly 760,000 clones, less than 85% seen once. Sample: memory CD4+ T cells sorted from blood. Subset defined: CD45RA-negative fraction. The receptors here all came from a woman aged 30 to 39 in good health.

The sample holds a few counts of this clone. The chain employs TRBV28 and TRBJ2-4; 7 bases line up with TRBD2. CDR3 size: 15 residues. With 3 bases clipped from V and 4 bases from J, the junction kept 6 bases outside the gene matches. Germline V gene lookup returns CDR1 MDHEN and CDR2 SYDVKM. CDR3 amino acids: CASSFRGSMKNIQYF. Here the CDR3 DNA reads TGTGCCAGCAGTTTCCGCGGGAGCATGAAAAACATTCAGTACTTC.

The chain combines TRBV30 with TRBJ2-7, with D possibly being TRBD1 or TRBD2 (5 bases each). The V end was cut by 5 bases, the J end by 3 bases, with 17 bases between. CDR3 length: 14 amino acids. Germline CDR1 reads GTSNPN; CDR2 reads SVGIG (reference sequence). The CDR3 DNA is TGTGCCTGGGGCCAGGGACGGACGATCTACGAGCAGTACTTC. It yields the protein CAWGQGRTIYEQYF.

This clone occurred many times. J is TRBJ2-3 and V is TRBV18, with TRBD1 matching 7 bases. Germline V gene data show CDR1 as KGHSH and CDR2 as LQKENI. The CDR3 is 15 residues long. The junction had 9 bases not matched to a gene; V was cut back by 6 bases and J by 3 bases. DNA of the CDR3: TGTGCCAGCTCTCCTGGACAGGATAGGACAGATACGCAGTATTTT. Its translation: CASSPGQDRTDTQYF.

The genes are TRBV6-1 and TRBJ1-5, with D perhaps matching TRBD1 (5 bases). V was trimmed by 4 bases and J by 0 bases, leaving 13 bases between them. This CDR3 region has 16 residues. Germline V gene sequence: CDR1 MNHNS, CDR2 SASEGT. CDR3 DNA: TGTGCCAGCAGTGCCCCCGGAGGGGTTAGCAATCAGCCCCAGCATTTT. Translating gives CASSAPGGVSNQPQHF.

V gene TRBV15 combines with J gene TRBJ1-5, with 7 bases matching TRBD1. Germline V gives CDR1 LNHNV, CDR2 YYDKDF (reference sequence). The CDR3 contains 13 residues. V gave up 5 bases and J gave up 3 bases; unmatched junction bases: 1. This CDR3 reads CATSDRVNQPQHF. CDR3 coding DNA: TGTGCCACCAGCGACAGGGTCAATCAGCCCCAGCATTTT.

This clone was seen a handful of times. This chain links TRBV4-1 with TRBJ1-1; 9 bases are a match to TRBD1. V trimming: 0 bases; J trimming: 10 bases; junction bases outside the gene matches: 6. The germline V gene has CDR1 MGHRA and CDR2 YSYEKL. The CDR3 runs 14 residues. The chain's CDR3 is CASSQEHRGRGAFF. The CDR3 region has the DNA TGCGCCAGCAGCCAAGAGCACAGGGGGCGTGGAGCTTTCTTT.

CDR3 in amino acids: CASSSQTSGSWETQYF. CDR3 nucleotide sequence: TGTGCCAGCAGCTCCCAGACTAGCGGGAGTTGGGAGACCCAGTACTTC. The chain employs TRBV5-4 and TRBJ2-5; TRBD2 matches 12 bases. J lost 5 bases, V lost 3 bases, and 8 bases had no gene match. Germline CDR1 reads SGHNT; CDR2 reads YYREEE (reference sequence). The CDR3 loop spans 16 amino acids.

CDR3 DNA: TGCAGCACCAAGCGGGAGGACTACAATGAGCAGTTCTTC. It specifies CSTKREDYNEQFF. The chain employs TRBV29-1 and TRBJ2-1; 9 bases agree with TRBD2. The CDR3 is made up of 13 amino acids. Germline CDR1 is SQVTM and CDR2 is ANQGSEA. V shed 8 bases and J 3 bases; nucleotides not matched to a gene: 5.

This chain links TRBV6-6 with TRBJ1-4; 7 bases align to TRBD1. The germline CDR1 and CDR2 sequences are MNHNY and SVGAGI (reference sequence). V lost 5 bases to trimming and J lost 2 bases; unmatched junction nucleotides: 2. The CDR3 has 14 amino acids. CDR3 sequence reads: CASSDRVTNEKLFF. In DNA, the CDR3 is TGTGCCAGCAGTGACAGGGTGACTAATGAAAAACTGTTTTTT.

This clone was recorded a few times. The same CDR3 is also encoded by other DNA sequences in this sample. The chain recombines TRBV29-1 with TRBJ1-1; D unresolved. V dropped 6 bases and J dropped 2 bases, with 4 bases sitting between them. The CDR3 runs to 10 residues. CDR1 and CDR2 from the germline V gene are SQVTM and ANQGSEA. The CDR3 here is CSVDNTEAFF. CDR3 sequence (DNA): TGCAGCGTGGATAACACTGAAGCTTTCTTT.

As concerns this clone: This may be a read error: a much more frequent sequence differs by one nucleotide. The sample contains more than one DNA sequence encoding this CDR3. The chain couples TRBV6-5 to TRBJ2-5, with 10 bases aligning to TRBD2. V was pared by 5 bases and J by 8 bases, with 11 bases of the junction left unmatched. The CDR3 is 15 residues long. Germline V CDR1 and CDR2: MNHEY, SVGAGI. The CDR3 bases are TGTGCCAGCAGTGCCGCGACTAGCGGGTTGGGAACCCAGTACTTC. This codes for CASSAATSGLGTQYF.

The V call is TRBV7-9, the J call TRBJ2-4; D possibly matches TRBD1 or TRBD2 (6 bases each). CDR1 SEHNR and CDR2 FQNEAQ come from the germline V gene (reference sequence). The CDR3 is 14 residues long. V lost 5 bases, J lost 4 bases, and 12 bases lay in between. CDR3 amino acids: CASSPRRGKNIQYF. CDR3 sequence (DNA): TGTGCCAGCAGCCCCAGGAGGGGGAAAAACATTCAGTACTTC.

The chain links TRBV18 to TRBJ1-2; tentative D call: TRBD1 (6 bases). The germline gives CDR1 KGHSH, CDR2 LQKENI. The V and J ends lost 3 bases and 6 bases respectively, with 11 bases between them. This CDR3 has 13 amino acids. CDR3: CASSPTNRDGYTF. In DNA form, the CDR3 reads TGTGCCAGCTCACCCACCAACAGGGATGGCTACACCTTC.